This T cell receptor beta chain derives from a study of blood T cell repertoires in COVID-19 (dated by TCRdb to about 2020). Study-wide context: Samples covering the acute and convalescent phases of COVID-19 were provided by collaborators in the United States, Italy and Spain. The samples were drawn from the first 160 participants of the ongoing ImmuneRACE study and from 950 to 1,500 subjects provided by 6 global collaborators. Sample metadata almost always included a de-identified subject ID, COVID-19 status, age in years and sex. The dataset comprised deeply sampled blood TCRbeta repertoires from subjects exposed to, actively infected with, or recovered from COVID-19. Where available, HLA class I and class II types were obtained from metadata supplied by the sample provider rather than from assay-based typing. The prospective study material was composed of cDNA or gDNA derived from T cells, B-cell-depleted T cells, or PBMCs. The repertoires were made available in a free public database intended to serve as a resource for research on the immune response to SARS-CoV-2.

Regarding this clone: Its recognized antigen is unknown. There are no base qualities to consult, and no much larger clone falls within one base.

Here is what the overall study found, with its caveats: Clinical and demographic metadata were provided uncurated, with the amount varying by source and participant.

TCRbeta CDR3 regions were amplified from genomic DNA by means of the immunoSEQ Assay, a bias-controlled multiplex PCR. The authors processed their data as follows. Within the assay, amplification of reference gene primers was used to estimate how many nucleated cells each sample contained. Sequence reads were collapsed and filtered to measure the absolute abundance of every unique TCRbeta CDR3 rearrangement. For each sample, productive Simpson clonality was calculated as the square root of Simpson's diversity index across productive rearrangements. TCRdb carries this immuneACCESS record with in-frame sequences only. Its versions omit some clonotypes, under half of them owing to an unresolved V gene in the studies checked, with the rest unexplained. D and trimming were read from the DNA, whereas the V and J calls and clone size are those reported in that table. In this sample the table shows over 120,000 clones, just under 90% of which occur a single time. Less than 10% of the sample is in the top ten clones.

Whole blood was collected in K2EDTA tubes by collaborating institutions according to the institutions' own protocols. For TCRbeta analysis, collaborators shipped samples in one of three forms: frozen whole blood, isolated PBMCs, or DNA extracted from either of those sample types. The germline V gene (reference sequence) sets CDR1 to LNHDA and CDR2 to SQIVND. The CDR3 runs 14 residues from the cysteine to the phenylalanine. Only CDR3 DNA is held: 42 bases, read in frame from base 1. V lost 3 bases and J lost 5 bases; the stretch between them is 13 bases long. This chain joins TRBV19 to TRBJ1-1, and TRBD1 may be the D gene, going by 5 matching bases. The sequenced sample consisted of peripheral blood. This receptor was obtained from a woman aged 50 to 60 with active or convalescent COVID-19. The DNA sequence is TGTGCCAGTAGTATTTTGGGGGGGTTGACTGAAGCTTTCTTT. Protein translation: CASSILGGLTEAFF.